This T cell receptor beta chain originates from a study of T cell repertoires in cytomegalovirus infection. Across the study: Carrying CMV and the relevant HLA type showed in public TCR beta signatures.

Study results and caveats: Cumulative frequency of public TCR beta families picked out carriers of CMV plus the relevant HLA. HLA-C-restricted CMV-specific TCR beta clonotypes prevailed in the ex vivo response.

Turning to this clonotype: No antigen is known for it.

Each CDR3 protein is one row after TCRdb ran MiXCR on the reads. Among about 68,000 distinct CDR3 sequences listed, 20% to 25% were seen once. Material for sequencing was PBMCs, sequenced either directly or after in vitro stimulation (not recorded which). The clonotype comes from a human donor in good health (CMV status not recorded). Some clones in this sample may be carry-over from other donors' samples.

The CDR3 coding sequence is TGCGCCAGCAGCTTACTTCCAGGGTCGGGCACAGATACGCAGTATTTT. It specifies CASSLLPGSGTDTQYF. This sequence joins TRBV5-1 and TRBJ2-3; D possibly corresponds to TRBD1 (5 bases). V lost 2 bases, J lost 1 base, and 14 bases lay in between. Germline V gene lookup returns CDR1 SGHRS and CDR2 YFSETQ. This CDR3 is 16 amino acids long.